These 21 T cell receptor beta chains were all obtained from the same sample, sequenced in a study of cytomegalovirus exposure and HLA in healthy donors. Primers: 60 Vbeta forward and 13 Jbeta reverse. Sequenced by immunoSEQ multiplex PCR; TCRdb stores in-frame clones only, minus some. In the table there are around 63,000 clones, roughly 84% of which are singletons. The sample was PBMCs. The receptors come from a woman aged 30 to 39 in good health and CMV-seronegative.

V is TRBV4-1 and J is TRBJ2-2; D ambiguous. The CDR3 consists of 13 residues. The V and J ends lost 5 bases and 2 bases respectively, with 6 bases between them. Germline CDR1 MGHRA, CDR2 YSYEKL. In DNA, the CDR3 is TGCGCCAGCAGCTTTAGTAACACCGGGGAGCTGTTTTTT. Translating it yields CASSFSNTGELFF.

This sequence joins TRBV19 and TRBJ2-1; 8 positions agree with TRBD1. CDR1 LNHDA and CDR2 SQIVND come from the germline V gene (reference sequence). This CDR3 spans 16 amino acids. V was pared by 4 bases and J by 0 bases, with 5 bases of the junction left unmatched. This chain's CDR3 is CASSNDRGPSYNEQFF. DNA of the CDR3: TGTGCCAGTAGTAATGACAGGGGTCCCTCCTACAATGAGCAGTTCTTC.

This rearrangement joins TRBV5-1 to TRBJ2-1, with D uncertain. V was clipped by 4 bases and J by 4 bases, with 12 bases between them. This CDR3 has 14 amino acids. CDR1 is SGHRS, CDR2 YFSETQ, per germline. The CDR3 is CASSPGQAYNEQFF. The CDR3 region has the DNA TGCGCCAGCAGCCCTGGTCAAGCATACAATGAGCAGTTCTTC.

The gene calls are TRBV7-8 and TRBJ2-3; D might be TRBD2 (5 bases). The CDR3 consists of 14 residues. CDR1 SGHVS and CDR2 FQNEAQ come from the germline V gene. Trimming cost V 5 bases and J 5 bases, with 14 bases left between them. The CDR3: CASSLLSGIDTQYF. In nucleotides, the CDR3 is TGTGCCAGCAGCCTCCTAAGCGGCATAGATACGCAGTATTTT.

Here the CDR3 DNA reads TGTGCCAGCAGCTTAGATATCGGGGGTCGAGGAGAGCAGTACTTC. It is translated as CASSLDIGGRGEQYF. The chain uses TRBV11-2 and TRBJ2-7; D possibly corresponds to TRBD2 (6 bases). Germline CDR1 reads SGHAT; CDR2 reads FQNNGV. This CDR3 contains 15 residues. Trimming removed 0 bases from V and 7 bases from J, with 16 bases in between.

This clone came up once. An end of the junction does not agree with germline; a read error may underlie this. The chain recombines TRBV4-1 with TRBJ2-7, with D unclear. Germline V lookup: CDR1 MGHRA, CDR2 YSYEKL. CDR3 length: 15 residues. The CDR3, as DNA: TGCGCCAGCAGTCAAGAATCGAGGCTTGGTTACGAGCAGTACTTC. It codes for CASSQESRLGYEQYF.

The CDR3 spells CASSLDPGGRDEQFF. In nucleotides, the CDR3 is TGTGCCAGCAGCTTAGATCCGGGGGGACGGGATGAGCAGTTCTTC. The chain uses TRBV11-3 and TRBJ2-1; TRBD2 agrees at 7 bases. The V gene end was trimmed by 0 bases and the J gene end by 8 bases; junction bases not matched to a gene: 7. The CDR3 length is 15 residues. Per germline, CDR1 SGHNT and CDR2 YENEEA.

The CDR3 is CASSQGAPVNTEAFF. The CDR3 DNA reads TGTGCCAGCAGCCAAGGGGCCCCTGTTAACACTGAAGCTTTCTTT. J is TRBJ1-1 and V is TRBV4-2, with D hard to call. V lost 1 base and J lost 2, with 11 bases in between. The CDR3 extends over 15 amino acids. Germline values: CDR1 LGHNA, CDR2 YNFKEQ.

CDR3 nucleotides: TGTGCCAGCAGTTACTATACAGGGGCCCCTAATGAAAAACTGTTTTTT. Residues: CASSYYTGAPNEKLFF. The rearrangement joins TRBV6-5 to TRBJ1-4; 7 bases map to TRBD1. The germline CDR1 and CDR2 sequences are MNHEY and SVGAGI. With 1 base clipped from V and 3 bases from J, the junction kept 5 bases outside the gene matches. This CDR3 comprises 16 residues.

The chain has TRBV27 and TRBJ1-5, with unresolved D. The CDR3 runs 14 residues. Germline-derived CDR1 and CDR2 are MNHEY and SMNVEV (reference sequence). The V gene lost 5 bases and the J gene lost 0 bases, with 8 bases spanning the gap. The CDR3 sequence: CASSLGYSNQPQHF. The CDR3 nucleotides are TGTGCCAGCAGTCTCGGGTATAGCAATCAGCCCCAGCATTTT.

V gene TRBV29-1 combines with J gene TRBJ1-2; D unresolved. The CDR3 is 11 residues long. V dropped 7 bases and J dropped 1 base, with 7 bases sitting between them. CDR1 and CDR2 (germline): SQVTM, ANQGSEA. CDR3 residues: CSARDNYGYTF. In DNA, the CDR3 is TGCAGCGCTAGAGATAACTATGGCTACACCTTC. The full variable domain, its missing parts supplied by reference TRBV29-1 and TRBJ1-2, is SAVISQKPSRDICQRGTSLTIQCQVDSQVTMMFWYRQQPGQSLTLIATANQGSEATYESGFVIDKFPISRPNLTFSTLTVSNMSPEDSSIYLCSARDNYGYTFGSGTRLTVV.

This clone has a single count. The genes are TRBV20-1 and TRBJ1-1; D is unresolved. V shed 3 bases and J shed 11 bases, with 13 bases lying between them. Germline CDR1 DFQATT, CDR2 SNEGSKA (reference sequence). This CDR3 contains 11 residues. The CDR3 loop reads CSARAEASAFF. The CDR3 DNA reads as TGCAGTGCTAGGGCGGAGGCCTCGGCTTTCTTT.

This chain links TRBV9 with TRBJ2-1, with 9 bases identical to TRBD2. Unmatched junction bases numbered 3, after V lost 3 bases and J lost 2 bases. The CDR3 loop spans 15 amino acids. Germline lookup yields CDR1 SGDLS and CDR2 YYNGEE. The CDR3 reads CASSGLAGAYNEQFF. The CDR3 nucleotides read TGTGCCAGCAGCGGATTAGCGGGGGCCTACAATGAGCAGTTCTTC.

This clone has a handful of counts. The CDR3 spells CASSQFGTGTDTQYF. The DNA of the CDR3 is TGTGCCAGCAGCCAGTTCGGGACAGGGACGGATACGCAGTATTTT. V gene TRBV9 combines with J gene TRBJ2-3; 9 nucleotides align to TRBD1. J was trimmed by 6 bases and V by 4 bases; bases with no gene match: 9. Per germline, CDR1 SGDLS and CDR2 YYNGEE. This CDR3 has 15 residues.

The chain links TRBV25-1 to TRBJ1-1, with D unclear. The CDR3 covers 14 residues. From germline, CDR1 is MGHDK and CDR2 SYGVNS. Trimming took 6 bases from V and 4 from J, leaving 15 bases between them. Here the CDR3 reads CASSRRGLGTEAFF. In DNA, the CDR3 is TGTGCCAGCAGCCGACGGGGTCTGGGCACTGAAGCTTTCTTT.

The sample holds a few counts of this clone. The chain joins TRBV7-8 to TRBJ2-6; 9 nucleotides line up with TRBD1. Germline V gives CDR1 SGHVS, CDR2 FQNEAQ. This CDR3 is 16 amino acids long. V lost 5 bases, J lost 2 bases, and 4 bases stayed unmatched. CDR3 in DNA: TGTGCCAGCAGCATTACAGGGGGCGCTGGGGCCAACGTCCTGACTTTC. The encoded protein is CASSITGGAGANVLTF.

In this sample, this clone turned up a few times. The V gene is TRBV12-5, the J gene TRBJ1-3; D perhaps matches TRBD1 (5 bases). V lost 6 bases and J lost 0, with 18 bases in between. Per germline, CDR1 LGHNT and CDR2 FRNRAP. CDR3 length: 17 residues. The CDR3 DNA reads as TGTGCTAGTGGCCAACCACGGCAGGGAGGCTCTGGAAACACCATATATTTT. Encoded protein: CASGQPRQGGSGNTIYF.

The CDR3 sequence: CASSATSGVLNTGELFF. CDR3 in DNA: TGTGCCAGCTCCGCGACTAGCGGGGTCCTCAACACCGGGGAGCTGTTTTTT. The chain joins TRBV18 to TRBJ2-2; TRBD2 agrees at 11 bases. V gave up 6 bases and J gave up 2 bases; unmatched junction bases: 8. The CDR3 totals 17 residues. Germline V gives CDR1 KGHSH, CDR2 LQKENI.

V gene TRBV29-1 combines with J gene TRBJ1-1; the D is unclear. The CDR3 is 15 residues long. The germline V gene encodes CDR1 SQVTM and CDR2 ANQGSEA. Between the trimmed V and J ends, which lost 2 bases and 0 bases, there was a span of 13 bases. The CDR3 here is CSVENRREMNTEAFF. CDR3 nucleotides: TGCAGCGTTGAAAATAGACGGGAGATGAACACTGAAGCTTTCTTT.

CDR3: CSGQGTNEKLFF. DNA for the CDR3: TGCAGCGGACAGGGGACTAATGAAAAACTGTTTTTT. V is TRBV29-1 and J is TRBJ1-4; 8 bases map to TRBD1. V shed 7 bases and J 2 bases; nucleotides not matched to a gene: 0. This CDR3 contains 12 residues. CDR1 SQVTM and CDR2 ANQGSEA come from the germline V gene.

The genes are TRBV25-1 and TRBJ1-2; D is possibly TRBD1 (6 bases). CDR3 size: 13 residues. V was shortened by 6 bases and J by 4 bases, with 12 bases between the two germline ends. Germline loops: CDR1 MGHDK, CDR2 SYGVNS. Written as DNA, the CDR3 is TGTGCCAGCAGGGACAGCCATTTCTATGGCTACACCTTC. Translation: CASRDSHFYGYTF.